Described below is a single T cell receptor beta chain sequence and its context. The CDR3 extends over 14 amino acids. Between the trimmed V and J ends, which lost 3 bases and 11 bases, there was a span of 18 bases. Germline CDR1 and CDR2: KGHDR and SFDVKD. These data are taken from a study of blood T cell repertoires in COVID-19. Study-wide background: Some COVID-19 samples were acute and others convalescent; all came from the United States, Italy and Spain. The cDNA or gDNA used as material had been derived from T cells, B-cell-depleted T cells, or PBMCs.

Libraries were prepared by immunoSEQ multiplex PCR; TCRdb keeps only in-frame clonotypes and omits some of them. This table holds 60,000 to 75,000 clones, roughly 87% found once. J is TRBJ1-1 and V is TRBV24-1; TRBD1 is a possible D gene (6 bases). The sample taken for sequencing was peripheral blood. This receptor was identified in a man over 45 with active COVID-19. CDR3 in amino acids: CATSDPRGFTGAFF. CDR3 coding DNA: TGTGCCACCAGTGATCCGCGGGGGTTTACAGGGGCTTTCTTT.